This TCR beta chain originates from a study of T cells in Graves' hyperthyroidism and ophthalmopathy. RNA transcripts were the template for amplifying TCR beta CDR3 regions. The study used the HTBI primer set for a first-round RT-PCR of the TCR CDR3. Via MiXCR, TCRdb re-called the multiplex PCR reads, giving one row per CDR3 protein. The table shows 600,000 to 700,000 distinct CDR3 sequences, with over 40% occurring only once. Germline V CDR1 and CDR2: MNHNS, SASEGT. The CDR3 length is 16 residues. Worth noting for this clonotype: Its specificity is unknown. An end of the junction does not agree with germline; a read error may underlie this.

Notes on the study in general: Appearing also in blood were most of the thyroid clonotypes expanded above 0.001. A 13 V-J signature model discriminated ophthalmopathy versus stable hyperthyroidism. Before onset, ophthalmopathy was predicted by the model a median 6.5 months earlier.

This chain links TRBV6-1 with TRBJ1-2, with TRBD1 identical over 8 bases. Sequenced input: peripheral blood or thyroid tissue (not recorded which). This receptor was taken from an adult man with Graves' disease, either hyperthyroidism or ophthalmopathy (not recorded which). The CDR3 DNA is TGTGCCAGCAGTGCTCAGGGACAGGATTCTAACTGTGGCTACACCTTC. It yields the protein CASSAQGQDSNCGYTF.